The 11 T cell receptor beta chains below were found in one sample sequenced in a study of T-cell memory formation after mild COVID-19. One entry per CDR3 protein results from TCRdb running MiXCR on the 5' RACE reads. The top ten clones hold 20% to 25% of a sample with 250,000 or so distinct CDR3 sequences, roughly 9.4% of them seen once. The sample was PBMCs or a T cell subset sorted from them (not recorded which). These receptors came from a man in his late teens or twenties who had mild COVID-19 (a few samples of this study predate the infection). Cell type and time point are not known.

In this sample, this clonotype turned up a few times. V and J are TRBV15 and TRBJ1-2; 10 bases map to TRBD1. This CDR3 contains 13 residues. J was trimmed by 4 bases and V by 11 bases; bases with no gene match: 7. CDR1 and CDR2 (germline): LNHNV, YYDKDF (reference sequence). This CDR3 is CASGTGEPYGYTF. The DNA of the CDR3 is TGTGCCTCCGGGACAGGGGAACCCTATGGCTACACCTTC.

The chain recombines TRBV10-3 with TRBJ1-5; D might be TRBD1 (6 bases). The CDR3 consists of 14 residues. From germline, CDR1 is ENHRY and CDR2 SYGVKD. Between the trimmed V and J ends, which lost 8 bases and 5 bases, there was a span of 16 bases. This CDR3 reads CAIQSAGGYQPQHF. CDR3 coding DNA: TGTGCCATCCAGAGTGCCGGGGGCTATCAGCCCCAGCATTTT.

J is TRBJ1-1 and V is TRBV3-1, with unresolved D. Germline CDR1 is LGHDT and CDR2 is YNNKEL (reference sequence). Trimming removed 7 bases from V and 3 bases from J, with 15 bases in between. This CDR3 is built from 14 residues. CDR3 sequence: CASIKSDTHTEAFF. CDR3 DNA sequence: TGTGCCAGCATCAAATCCGACACACACACTGAAGCTTTCTTT.

V usage is TRBV6-5 and J usage is TRBJ1-1, with D uncertain. V dropped 2 bases and J dropped 5 bases, with 12 bases sitting between them. CDR3 length: 14 residues. The V gene's germline CDR1 is MNHEY and CDR2 SVGAGI. The CDR3 sequence: CASSYRDTGTEAFF. CDR3 in DNA: TGTGCCAGCAGTTACCGGGATACGGGGACTGAAGCTTTCTTT.

The table lists this clonotype with a few counts. CDR3 sequence (DNA): TGTGCCAGCTCACCCAAAGCCCAAGAGACCCAGTACTTC. Translation gives CASSPKAQETQYF. The chain combines TRBV18 with TRBJ2-5; D ambiguous. There are 13 residues in the CDR3. The ends were cut back, 3 bases at V and 1 base at J, with 6 bases in the middle. Looked up from germline, CDR1 is KGHSH and CDR2 is LQKENI.

This chain uses TRBV6-6 with TRBJ1-3; TRBD1 might be the D (6 bases). Trimming pared 10 bases from V and 0 bases from J, leaving 13 bases between. Germline CDR1 MNHNY, CDR2 SVGAGI (reference sequence). CDR3 length: 14 residues. For the CDR3, the DNA is TGTGCCACTACCGGGGACACCTCTGGAAACACCATATATTTT. Translated, it gives CATTGDTSGNTIYF.

This chain joins TRBV29-1 and TRBJ2-1; D may be TRBD1 (6 bases). Germline V gives CDR1 SQVTM, CDR2 ANQGSEA. The germline V and J ends were trimmed by 7 bases and 4 bases, with 17 bases remaining between them. The CDR3 is 14 amino acids. The CDR3, as DNA: TGCAGCGCATCGACAGGTTTAAGATACAATGAGCAGTTCTTC. Protein product: CSASTGLRYNEQFF.

The V call is TRBV6-5, the J call TRBJ1-5; D is possibly TRBD1 (5 bases). Trimming shortened V by 6 bases and J by 1 base, and 7 bases separated the two germline ends. The CDR3 loop spans 13 amino acids. Looked up from germline, CDR1 is MNHEY and CDR2 is SVGAGI. CDR3 in amino acids: CASRSGSNQPQHF. As DNA, the CDR3 is TGTGCCAGCAGGTCAGGGAGCAATCAGCCCCAGCATTTT.

V gene TRBV19 combines with J gene TRBJ1-5; D call uncertain. The CDR3 totals 13 residues. Germline lookup yields CDR1 LNHDA and CDR2 SQIVND (reference sequence). V was shortened by 5 bases and J by 3 bases, with 8 bases between the two germline ends. The CDR3: CASSQTDNQPQHF. DNA of the CDR3: TGTGCCAGTAGTCAGACGGACAATCAGCCCCAGCATTTT.

This clonotype turned up a few times. V and J are TRBV7-9 and TRBJ2-7; the D is unclear. The germline V and J ends were trimmed by 5 bases and 0 bases, with 17 bases remaining between them. The CDR3 length is 16 residues. The germline V gene encodes CDR1 SEHNR and CDR2 FQNEAQ (reference sequence). CDR3: CASSPGSRPNSYEQYV. In nucleotides, the CDR3 is TGTGCCAGCAGCCCCGGATCAAGGCCGAACTCCTACGAGCAGTACGTC.

This clonotype was recorded a few times. This chain uses TRBV4-3 with TRBJ1-4; 7 nucleotides line up with TRBD1. Unmatched junction bases numbered 4, after V lost 3 bases and J lost 3 bases. The CDR3 sequence is 15 residues long. Germline V gene lookup returns CDR1 LGHNA and CDR2 YSLEER. The CDR3 protein is CASSQTGWANEKLFF. The CDR3 DNA follows: TGCGCCAGCAGCCAGACAGGGTGGGCTAATGAAAAACTGTTTTTT.